This entry describes one TCR beta chain. The antigen is undetermined. The CDR3 is 14 amino acids. In germline, CDR1 is MGHDK, CDR2 SYGVNS. The V and J ends lost 4 bases and 0 bases respectively, with 7 bases between them. The source of the sample is a study of shared clonotypes between healthy human individuals. Using immunoSEQ multiplex PCR, the repertoire was profiled, and TCRdb retains in-frame clones only, with some absent. This sample has 2 million to 3 million clones, with under 95% found just once. Study observations and caveats: Estimated richness values were generally larger in naive subsets than in memory subsets. For naive CD4 cells, approximately 4.7% of clonotypes were shared across a handful of donors.

The chain links TRBV25-1 to TRBJ1-3, with D hard to call. This TCR derives from a man aged 18 to 30 in good health. Some clones in this sample may be carry-over from other donors' samples. Sample: naive CD4+ T cells from PBMCs. Sample subset: CD45RA+ positively selected. For the CDR3, the DNA is TGTGCCAGCAGTGTTGCCCCCTCTGGAAACACCATATATTTT. Protein sequence: CASSVAPSGNTIYF.